This section outlines one T cell receptor (beta chain) sequence together with its context. As yet, its antigen is unknown. Here immunoSEQ multiplex PCR was the method, and the copy in TCRdb shows in-frame clones only, minus some. Here the sample spans around 45,000 clones, over 75% being singletons. Per germline, CDR1 LNHDA and CDR2 SQIVND (reference sequence). After removal of 9 bases from V and 4 bases from J, the junction contained 12 bases not matched to a gene. The CDR3 spans 15 residues. The record originates from a study of siplizumab effects on memory and regulatory T cells. Study-level points and caveats: Naive T cells appeared more varied than memory cells and looked like key alloresponse contributors. Fewer alloreactive sequences mapped to unstimulated CD4+ memory cells under siplizumab.

The rearrangement links TRBV19 to TRBJ1-2; the match to TRBD1 covers 9 bases. The sample consisted of naive CD8+ T cells sorted from blood. This TCR came from a human donor in good health. This CDR3 is CASPPGTGRFYGYTF. CDR3 nucleotide sequence: TGTGCCAGCCCTCCTGGGACAGGGAGGTTCTATGGCTACACCTTC.